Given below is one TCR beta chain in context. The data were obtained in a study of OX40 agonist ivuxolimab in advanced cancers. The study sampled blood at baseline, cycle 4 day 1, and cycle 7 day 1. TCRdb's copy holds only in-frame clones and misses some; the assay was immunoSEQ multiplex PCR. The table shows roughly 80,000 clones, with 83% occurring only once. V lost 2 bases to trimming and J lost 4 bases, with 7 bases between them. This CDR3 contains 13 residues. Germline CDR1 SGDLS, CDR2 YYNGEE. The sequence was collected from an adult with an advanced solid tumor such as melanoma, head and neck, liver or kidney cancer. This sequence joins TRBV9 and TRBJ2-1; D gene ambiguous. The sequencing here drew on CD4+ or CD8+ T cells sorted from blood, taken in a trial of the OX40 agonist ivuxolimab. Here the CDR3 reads CASSVHDYNEQFF. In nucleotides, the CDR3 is TGTGCCAGCAGCGTGCACGATTACAATGAGCAGTTCTTC.